In its sample, the clone carrying this T cell receptor (beta chain) was seen a few times. This entry comes from a study of T cells after yellow fever vaccination. The CDR3 extends over 13 amino acids. Germline V lookup: CDR1 SEHNR, CDR2 FQNEAQ (reference sequence). V lost 1 base and J 5 bases, leaving 8 bases between the germline ends. TCRdb reanalysed the 5' RACE reads using MiXCR and keeps one entry per CDR3 protein. The sample holds about 170,000 distinct CDR3 sequences, 6.2% seen once. Sequencing was performed on CD4+ T cells sorted from PBMCs, taken on the day of the first yellow fever vaccination. This TCR derives from a man between 18 and 35 years old who received the YFV17D yellow fever vaccine. The chain combines TRBV7-9 with TRBJ1-1, with D unclear. The CDR3 bases are TGTGCCAGCAGCTTAGAAACTCGGACTGAAGCTTTCTTT. Protein product: CASSLETRTEAFF.